This T cell receptor (beta chain) was sequenced in a study of blood T cell repertoires in COVID-19. On the study more broadly: T cells, B-cell-depleted T cells, or PBMCs supplied cDNA or gDNA.

This clone was counted only a few times. The CDR3 runs to 13 residues. V gave up 1 base and J gave up 0 bases, with 5 bases separating them. Germline CDR1 SGHRS, CDR2 YFSETQ. In the original processing: Reference gene primer amplification yielded estimated nucleated cell counts. Libraries were prepared by immunoSEQ multiplex PCR; TCRdb keeps only in-frame clonotypes and omits some of them. V, J and clone size are those of that table, while D and trimming were read from the DNA. This sample has about 86,000 clones, with 85% found just once. This clonotype was sampled from a man between 45 and 60 years old with acute or convalescent COVID-19. The specimen was peripheral blood. V usage is TRBV5-1 and J usage is TRBJ2-7; the D is unclear. The CDR3: CASSLTASYEQYF. CDR3 DNA sequence: TGCGCCAGCAGCTTGACAGCCTCCTACGAGCAGTACTTC.